Each of the 9 T cell receptor beta chains below was sequenced from the same sample in a study of blood T cell repertoires in COVID-19. TCRdb's table, derived via immunoSEQ multiplex PCR, lists solely in-frame clones and lacks some. The table has a few hundred thousand clones, roughly 87% seen once. Sequencing was carried out using peripheral blood. The source is a woman aged 18 to 35 who had recovered from COVID-19.

The rearrangement uses TRBV6-5 and TRBJ2-2; 7 positions match TRBD1. The CDR3 runs to 14 residues. J gave up 5 bases and V 6 bases, and 6 bases lay outside the gene matches. The germline V gene encodes CDR1 MNHEY and CDR2 SVGAGI. DNA of the CDR3: TGTGCCAGCAGGATAAACAGGGGTACCGGGGAGCTGTTTTTT. As protein: CASRINRGTGELFF.

This chain joins TRBV15 and TRBJ1-4; TRBD1 is a possible D gene (5 bases). Germline V gene lookup returns CDR1 LNHNV and CDR2 YYDKDF (reference sequence). V was trimmed by 0 bases and J by 8 bases, leaving 16 bases between them. The CDR3 length is 16 residues. CDR3 residues: CATSRDGYTGGEKLFF. CDR3 in DNA: TGTGCCACCAGCAGAGATGGCTACACAGGAGGGGAAAAACTGTTTTTT.

This chain joins TRBV6-5 and TRBJ2-1; D might be TRBD1 (5 bases). This CDR3 is built from 12 residues. Germline CDR1 reads MNHEY; CDR2 reads SVGAGI. V was trimmed by 6 bases and J by 5 bases, leaving 8 bases between them. CDR3 in amino acids: CASSRTNNEQFF. The DNA of the CDR3 is TGTGCCAGCAGCAGGACAAACAATGAGCAGTTCTTC.

The chain combines TRBV12-3 or TRBV12-4 with TRBJ1-2; D may be TRBD1 (6 bases). The CDR3 covers 13 residues. The V end lost 6 bases, the J end lost 4 bases, and 12 bases lay between the germline ends. CDR3 region: CASSPTGLYGYTF. The DNA of the CDR3 is TGTGCCAGCAGCCCGACAGGTCTCTATGGCTACACCTTC.

This clone was seen a few times. This rearrangement joins TRBV13 to TRBJ2-1, with unresolved D. Per germline, CDR1 PRHDT and CDR2 FYEKMQ (reference sequence). The germline V and J ends were trimmed by 1 base and 5 bases, with 12 bases remaining between them. This CDR3 spans 15 amino acids. The CDR3 is CASSLDPDSHNEQFF. CDR3 DNA sequence: TGTGCCAGCAGCTTAGACCCTGATAGCCACAATGAGCAGTTCTTC. Using reference TRBV13 and TRBJ2-1 for the parts outside the CDR3, the full variable domain is AAGVIQSPRHLIKEKRETATLKCYPIPRHDTVYWYQQGPGQDPQFLISFYEKMQSDKGSIPDRFSAQQFSDYHSELNMSSLELGDSALYFCASSLDPDSHNEQFFGPGTRLTVL.

The rearrangement uses TRBV10-3 and TRBJ2-1; D is possibly TRBD2 (5 bases). CDR3 length: 14 residues. The V gene lost 6 bases and the J gene lost 8 bases, with 17 bases spanning the gap. The germline V gene has CDR1 ENHRY and CDR2 SYGVKD. The CDR3 spells CAIRNTTAEHEQFF. CDR3 DNA sequence: TGTGCCATCAGGAATACTACAGCGGAACATGAGCAGTTCTTC.

This chain uses TRBV27 with TRBJ2-1; a weak D match, TRBD1 (5 bases). V dropped 5 bases and J dropped 0 bases, with 17 bases sitting between them. The CDR3 is 17 amino acids. Germline CDR1 MNHEY, CDR2 SMNVEV (reference sequence). CDR3 nucleotide sequence: TGTGCCAGCAGTCCCTCTCAAGGTGACAGCTCCTACAATGAGCAGTTCTTC. Protein: CASSPSQGDSSYNEQFF.

J is TRBJ2-5 and V is TRBV4-1; tentatively, D is TRBD1 (6 bases). The CDR3 totals 14 residues. Germline-derived CDR1 and CDR2 are MGHRA and YSYEKL. V was shortened by 4 bases and J by 2 bases, with 11 bases between the two germline ends. CDR3 bases: TGCGCCAGCAGCCTCCGGGACAATCAAGAGACCCAGTACTTC. Amino acids: CASSLRDNQETQYF.

This rearrangement joins TRBV13 to TRBJ2-7, with D possibly TRBD2 on 6 matching bases. Germline lookup yields CDR1 PRHDT and CDR2 FYEKMQ (reference sequence). Trimming removed 4 bases from V and 3 bases from J, with 10 bases in between. This CDR3 contains 13 residues. In DNA form, the CDR3 reads TGTGCCAGCAGCTCTCAGACTAGCTACGAGCAGTACTTC. The encoded protein is CASSSQTSYEQYF. The whole variable domain, filled in from reference TRBV13 and TRBJ2-7, reads AAGVIQSPRHLIKEKRETATLKCYPIPRHDTVYWYQQGPGQDPQFLISFYEKMQSDKGSIPDRFSAQQFSDYHSELNMSSLELGDSALYFCASSSQTSYEQYFGPGTRLTVT.